This T cell receptor (beta chain) was found in a study of neurological immune-mediated disorders. Many counts were recorded for this clonotype. No antigen is known for it. TCRdb called the 5' RACE reads again in MiXCR, with one record for every CDR3 protein. The data contain around 61,000 distinct CDR3 sequences, around 5% of them seen just once; the ten biggest clones take up approximately 5.1%. The junction had 15 bases not matched to a gene; V was cut back by 2 bases and J by 6 bases. Looked up from germline, CDR1 is LGHDT and CDR2 is YNNKEL (reference sequence). The CDR3 contains 18 residues. The study's findings and limits: Multiple sclerosis, the disease with the least TCR clonal expansion, fell below healthy controls, whereas HTLV-1-associated myelopathy showed the most.

The rearrangement links TRBV3-1 to TRBJ2-3; 9 bases are shared with TRBD2. The source is a human donor with multiple sclerosis. The donor label of this sample is uncertain. What was sequenced was PBMCs. The CDR3 DNA is TGTGCCAGCAGCCAAACAATTATGGCGGGGGGGCAGGTTGATACGCAGTATTTT. Its translation: CASSQTIMAGGQVDTQYF.